The 17 T cell receptor beta chains below come from one sample, sequenced in a study of vaccination and CD4 T cells after COVID-19. The sample's treatment: approximately 9-day PBMC culture with coronavirus spike peptide pools or control peptides (ViraFEST assay). Sequencing of DNA taken from cultured CD4+ T cells relied on the Oncomine TCR Beta short-read assay. One entry per CDR3 protein results from TCRdb running MiXCR on the PCR reads. The repertoire holds around 14,000 distinct CDR3 sequences, with less than 35% as singletons. Their antigens are not known. The starting material was CD4+ T cells from blood, cultured in vitro, obtained before SARS-CoV-2 vaccination. The source of these receptors is a human donor who received a COVID-19 vaccine.

The rearrangement uses TRBV6-1 and TRBJ2-2; a weak D match, TRBD1 (5 bases). The CDR3 is 11 amino acids. Trimming took off 7 bases at V and 8 bases at J, with 8 bases between the two ends. Germline loops: CDR1 MNHNS, CDR2 SASEGT. This CDR3 is CASKRTGELFF. For the CDR3, the DNA is TGTGCCAGCAAAAGGACAGGGGAGCTGTTTTTT.

This clonotype was found a few times. J is TRBJ2-3 and V is TRBV6-5, with 8 nucleotides matching TRBD2. The germline V gene has CDR1 MNHEY and CDR2 SVGAGI. V lost 3 bases, J lost 3 bases, and 5 bases stayed unmatched. The CDR3 loop spans 15 amino acids. CDR3 amino acids: CASSYRPSGTDTQYF. DNA of the CDR3: TGTGCCAGCAGTTATCGGCCTAGCGGGACAGATACGCAGTATTTT.

The rearrangement uses TRBV7-2 and TRBJ1-1; D call uncertain. Trimming cost V 1 base and J 1 base, with 7 bases left between them. CDR3 size: 14 residues. Germline CDR1 SGHTA, CDR2 FQGNSA. CDR3 bases: TGTGCCAGCAGCTTAGAGGGAGGGAACACTGAAGCTTTCTTT. Translating it yields CASSLEGGNTEAFF.

Only a few counts were recorded for this clonotype. The chain joins TRBV12-3 or TRBV12-4 to TRBJ2-4, with 7 bases lining up with TRBD2. The ends lost 6 bases at V and 0 bases at J; junction bases unmatched: 11. There are 17 residues in the CDR3. The CDR3 nucleotides are TGTGCCAGCAGCCCCCTAGGGGCGGGGGAAGCCAAAAACATTCAGTACTTC. Protein product: CASSPLGAGEAKNIQYF.

This clonotype has more than one count but fewer than ten. The chain is built from TRBV18 and TRBJ1-2, with 9 bases lining up with TRBD1. The germline gives CDR1 KGHSH, CDR2 LQKENI. The CDR3 is made up of 16 amino acids. The junction had 10 bases not matched to a gene; V was cut back by 6 bases and J by 2 bases. Written as DNA, the CDR3 is TGTGCCAGCTCGTACCTACAGGGGGCGGAGAACTATGGCTACACCTTC. Protein: CASSYLQGAENYGYTF.

This clonotype was seen a few times. The chain uses TRBV10-1 and TRBJ1-1; D not certain. Trimming removed 0 bases at V and 3 bases at J, with 14 bases between. The CDR3 runs to 16 residues. Germline V lookup: CDR1 WNHNN, CDR2 SYGVQD (reference sequence). For the CDR3, the DNA is TGCGCCAGCAGTGAGTCGACCGGGGTGTCGGACACTGAAGCTTTCTTT. Amino acids: CASSESTGVSDTEAFF.

The chain carries TRBV12-5 and TRBJ2-7; possible D gene TRBD2, 5 bases. In germline, CDR1 is LGHNT, CDR2 FRNRAP. V lost 7 bases, J lost 0 bases, and 13 bases lay in between. The CDR3 contains 14 residues. CDR3 bases: TGTGCTAGTGCACCCCGGGGTCACTCCTACGAGCAGTACTTC. It translates to CASAPRGHSYEQYF.

The chain is built from TRBV3-1 and TRBJ1-1; D not certain. The germline V and J ends were trimmed by 1 base and 4 bases, with 16 bases remaining between them. The CDR3 runs 16 residues. The germline V gene encodes CDR1 LGHDT and CDR2 YNNKEL (reference sequence). The CDR3 DNA sequence: TGTGCCAGCAGCCAAGCTGGGCCCCGCCTGGGCACTGAAGCTTTCTTT. It codes for CASSQAGPRLGTEAFF.

This chain uses TRBV12-3 or TRBV12-4 with TRBJ2-6; 7 bases map to TRBD1. V was pared by 5 bases and J by 1 base, with 2 bases of the junction left unmatched. The CDR3 loop spans 15 amino acids. CDR3 amino acids: CASSPGGSGANVLTF. The CDR3 nucleotides are TGTGCCAGCAGTCCAGGGGGATCTGGGGCCAACGTCCTGACTTTC.

V gene TRBV10-3 combines with J gene TRBJ1-1, with 7 bases identical to TRBD1. Trimming at V came to 4 bases and at J to 1 base, leaving 3 bases not matched to a gene. The length of the CDR3 is 14 residues. Germline-derived CDR1 and CDR2 are ENHRY and SYGVKD. CDR3 nucleotides: TGTGCCATCAGTGCTGGACAGGAGAACACTGAAGCTTTCTTT. It specifies CAISAGQENTEAFF.

The rearrangement joins TRBV5-1 to TRBJ2-7; maybe TRBD2 (6 bases). V was clipped by 5 bases and J by 0 bases, with 6 bases between them. The CDR3 sequence is 12 residues long. Germline V gene lookup returns CDR1 SGHRS and CDR2 YFSETQ. In nucleotides, the CDR3 is TGCGCCAGCAGGCGGGACTCCTACGAGCAGTACTTC. Protein: CASRRDSYEQYF.

This chain connects TRBV30 to TRBJ1-1; 9 bases align to TRBD1. CDR1 is GTSNPN, CDR2 SVGIG, per germline (reference sequence). The trim removed 2 bases at V and 0 bases at J, leaving 4 bases unmatched. There are 15 residues in the CDR3. The CDR3 spells CAWSKGTGMNTEAFF. DNA of the CDR3: TGTGCCTGGAGTAAAGGGACAGGGATGAACACTGAAGCTTTCTTT.

V is TRBV5-1 and J is TRBJ2-5; D unclear. CDR1 SGHRS and CDR2 YFSETQ come from the germline V gene. The CDR3 runs 14 residues. Trimming removed 0 bases from V and 2 bases from J, with 8 bases in between. CDR3 DNA sequence: TGCGCCAGCAGCTTGGAACGGATACAAGAGACCCAGTACTTC. It specifies CASSLERIQETQYF.

CDR3 DNA: TGCAGACTACCGGGACAGGGAGCTGAAGCTTTCTTT. Its translation: CRLPGQGAEAFF. The rearrangement uses TRBV20-1 and TRBJ1-1; 9 bases line up with TRBD1. CDR3 length: 12 amino acids. CDR1 DFQATT and CDR2 SNEGSKA come from the germline V gene (reference sequence).

This chain links TRBV5-1 with TRBJ2-6, with D maybe TRBD2 (7 bases). The CDR3 spans 21 residues. V gave up 0 bases and J gave up 2 bases, with 24 bases separating them. Germline-derived CDR1 and CDR2 are SGHRS and YFSETQ. The CDR3 here is CASSLEGSRGAGAPGANVLTF. In nucleotides, the CDR3 is TGCGCCAGCAGCTTGGAAGGGAGTCGGGGGGCTGGCGCCCCTGGGGCCAACGTCCTGACTTTC.

The chain joins TRBV5-4 to TRBJ2-5, with 9 positions matching TRBD1. V dropped 3 bases and J dropped 5; count of bases not matched to a gene: 5. The CDR3 covers 14 residues. Germline CDR1 is SGHNT and CDR2 is YYREEE (reference sequence). CDR3 sequence reads: CASSSNRGLETQYF. As DNA, the CDR3 is TGTGCCAGCAGCTCGAACAGGGGGCTGGAGACCCAGTACTTC.

The chain joins TRBV25-1 to TRBJ1-4, with 7 bases fitting TRBD1. The CDR3 contains 15 residues. With V trimmed by 2 bases and J by 5 bases, 5 bases remained unmatched. Per the germline V gene, CDR1 is MGHDK and CDR2 is SYGVNS. The CDR3 region is CASSEGSGGNEKLFF. The CDR3 DNA sequence: TGTGCCAGCAGTGAAGGATCAGGGGGGAATGAAAAACTGTTTTTT.